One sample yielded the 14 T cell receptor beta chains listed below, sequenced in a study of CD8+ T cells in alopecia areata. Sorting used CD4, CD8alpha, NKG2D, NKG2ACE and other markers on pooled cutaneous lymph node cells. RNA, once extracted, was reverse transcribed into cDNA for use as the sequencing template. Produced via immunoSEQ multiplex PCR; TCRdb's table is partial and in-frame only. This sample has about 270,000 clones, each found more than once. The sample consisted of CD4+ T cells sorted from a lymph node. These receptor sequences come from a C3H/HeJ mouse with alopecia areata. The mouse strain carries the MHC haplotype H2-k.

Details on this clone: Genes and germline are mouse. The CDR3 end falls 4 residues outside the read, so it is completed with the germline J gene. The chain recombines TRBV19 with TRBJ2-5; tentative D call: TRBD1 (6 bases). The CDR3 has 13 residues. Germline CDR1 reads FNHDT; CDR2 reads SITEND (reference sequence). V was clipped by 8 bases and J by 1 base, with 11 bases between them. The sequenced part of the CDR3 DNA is TGTGCCAGTGGCGGGACATACCAAGAC. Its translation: CASGGTYQD. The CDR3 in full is CASGGTYQDTQYF.

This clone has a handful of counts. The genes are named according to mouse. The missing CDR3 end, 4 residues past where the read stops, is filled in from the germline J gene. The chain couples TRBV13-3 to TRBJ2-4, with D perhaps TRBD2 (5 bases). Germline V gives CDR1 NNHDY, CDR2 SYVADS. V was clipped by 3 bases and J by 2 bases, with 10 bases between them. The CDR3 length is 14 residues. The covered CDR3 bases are TGTGCCAGCAGTGGTACTGGCAATCAAAAC. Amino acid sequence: CASSGTGNQN. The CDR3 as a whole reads CASSGTGNQNTLYF.

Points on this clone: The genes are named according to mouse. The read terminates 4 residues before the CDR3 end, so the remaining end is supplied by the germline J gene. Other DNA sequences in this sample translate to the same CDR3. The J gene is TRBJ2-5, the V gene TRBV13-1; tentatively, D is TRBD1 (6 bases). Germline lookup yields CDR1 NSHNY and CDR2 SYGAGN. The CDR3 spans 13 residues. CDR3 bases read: TGTGCCAGCAGTGGAGGACAGAAAGAC. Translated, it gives CASSGGQKD. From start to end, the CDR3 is CASSGGQKDTQYF.

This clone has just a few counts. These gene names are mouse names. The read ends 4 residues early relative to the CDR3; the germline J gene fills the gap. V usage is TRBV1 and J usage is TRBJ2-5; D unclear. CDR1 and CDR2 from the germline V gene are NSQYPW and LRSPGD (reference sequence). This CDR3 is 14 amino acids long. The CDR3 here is CTCSADSTKDTQYF. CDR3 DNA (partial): TGCACCTGCAGTGCAGATTCGACAAAAGAC.

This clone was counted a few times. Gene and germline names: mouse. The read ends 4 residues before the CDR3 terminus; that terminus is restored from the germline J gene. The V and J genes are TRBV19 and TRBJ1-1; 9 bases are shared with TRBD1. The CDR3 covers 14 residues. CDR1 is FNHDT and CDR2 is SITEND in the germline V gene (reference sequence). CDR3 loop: CASSNKDRGTEVFF. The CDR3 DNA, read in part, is TGTGCCAGCAGTAATAAGGACAGGGGAACA.

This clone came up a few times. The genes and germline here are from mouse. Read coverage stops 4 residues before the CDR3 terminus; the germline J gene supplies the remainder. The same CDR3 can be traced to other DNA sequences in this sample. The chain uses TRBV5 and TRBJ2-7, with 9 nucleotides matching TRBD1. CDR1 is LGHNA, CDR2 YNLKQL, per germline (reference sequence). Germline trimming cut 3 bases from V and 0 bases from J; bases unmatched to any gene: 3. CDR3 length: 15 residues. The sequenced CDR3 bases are TGTGCCAGCAGCCAGGGGGACAGGGTCTCCTAT. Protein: CASSQGDRVSY. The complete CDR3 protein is CASSQGDRVSYEQYF.

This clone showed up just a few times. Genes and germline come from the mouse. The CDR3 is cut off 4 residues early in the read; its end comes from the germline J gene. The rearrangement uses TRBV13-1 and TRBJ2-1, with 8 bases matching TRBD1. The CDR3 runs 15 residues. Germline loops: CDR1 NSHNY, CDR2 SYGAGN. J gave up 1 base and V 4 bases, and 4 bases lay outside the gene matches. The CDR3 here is CASSSNRGNYAEQFF. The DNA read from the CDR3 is TGTGCCAGCAGTAGTAACAGGGGGAACTATGCT.

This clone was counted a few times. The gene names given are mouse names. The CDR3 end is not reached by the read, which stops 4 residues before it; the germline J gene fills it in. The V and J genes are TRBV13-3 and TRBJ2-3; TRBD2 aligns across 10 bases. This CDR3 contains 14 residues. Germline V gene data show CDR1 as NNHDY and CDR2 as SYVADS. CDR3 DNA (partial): TGTGCCAGCAGTGTCGGGGACTGGGGAGAA. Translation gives CASSVGDWGE. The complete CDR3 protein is CASSVGDWGETLYF.

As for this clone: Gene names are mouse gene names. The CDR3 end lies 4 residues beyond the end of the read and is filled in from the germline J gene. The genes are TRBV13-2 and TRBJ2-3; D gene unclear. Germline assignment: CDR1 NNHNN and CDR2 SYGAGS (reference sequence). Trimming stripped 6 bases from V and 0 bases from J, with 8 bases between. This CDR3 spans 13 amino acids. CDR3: CASVQTSAETLYF. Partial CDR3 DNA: TGTGCCAGCGTCCAGACTAGTGCAGAA.

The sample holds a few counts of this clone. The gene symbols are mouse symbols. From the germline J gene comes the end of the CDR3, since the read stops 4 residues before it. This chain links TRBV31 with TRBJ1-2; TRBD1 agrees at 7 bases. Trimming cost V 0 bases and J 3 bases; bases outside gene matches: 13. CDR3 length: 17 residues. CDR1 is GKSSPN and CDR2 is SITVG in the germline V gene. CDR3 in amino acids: CAWSLPQRQGGDSDYTF. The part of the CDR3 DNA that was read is TGTGCCTGGAGTCTACCCCAGCGACAGGGAGGGGACTCC.

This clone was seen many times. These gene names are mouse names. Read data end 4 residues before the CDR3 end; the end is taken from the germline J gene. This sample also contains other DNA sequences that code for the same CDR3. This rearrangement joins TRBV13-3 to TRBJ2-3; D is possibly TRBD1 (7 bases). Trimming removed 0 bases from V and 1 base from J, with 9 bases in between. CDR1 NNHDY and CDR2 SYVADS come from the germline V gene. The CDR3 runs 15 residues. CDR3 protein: CASSDARGGAETLYF. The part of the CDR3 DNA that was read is TGTGCCAGCAGTGATGCCAGGGGGGGTGCAGAA.

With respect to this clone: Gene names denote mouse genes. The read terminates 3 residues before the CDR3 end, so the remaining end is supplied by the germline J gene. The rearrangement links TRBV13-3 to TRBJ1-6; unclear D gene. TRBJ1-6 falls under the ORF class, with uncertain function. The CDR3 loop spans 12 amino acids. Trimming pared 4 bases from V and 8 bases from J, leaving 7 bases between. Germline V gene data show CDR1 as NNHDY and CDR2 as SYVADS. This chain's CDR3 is CASSHSDSPLYF. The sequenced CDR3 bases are TGTGCCAGCAGTCACAGCGATTCGCCC.

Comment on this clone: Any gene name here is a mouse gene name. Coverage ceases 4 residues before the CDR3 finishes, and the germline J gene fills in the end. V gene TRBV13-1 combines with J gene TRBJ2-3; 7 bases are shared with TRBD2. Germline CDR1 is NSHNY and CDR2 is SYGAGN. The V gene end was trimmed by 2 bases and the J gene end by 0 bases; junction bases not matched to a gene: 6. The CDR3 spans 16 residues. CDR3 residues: CASSDLGLLSAETLYF. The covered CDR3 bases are TGTGCCAGCAGTGACCTGGGACTGCTTAGTGCAGAA.

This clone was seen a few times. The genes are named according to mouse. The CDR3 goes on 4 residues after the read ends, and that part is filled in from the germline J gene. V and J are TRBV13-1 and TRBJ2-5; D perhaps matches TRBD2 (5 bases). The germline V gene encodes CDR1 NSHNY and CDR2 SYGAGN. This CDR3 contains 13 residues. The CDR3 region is CASSDGGDDTQYF. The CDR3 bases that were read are TGTGCCAGCAGTGATGGTGGGGATGAC.